A selection of T cell receptor beta chains follows, all from one sample in a study of T cell changes during pregnancy in multiple sclerosis. The assay was immunoSEQ multiplex PCR, and TCRdb's table has in-frame clones only and misses some. The table shows around 97,000 clones, with 90% occurring only once. This specimen was peripheral blood, taken in the second trimester of pregnancy. Receptor source: a female donor in good health, enrolled as a control in a pregnancy study. The CDR3 runs from the conserved cysteine through the conserved F or W. The order of the fields is V gene, clone size, D gene, J gene, CDR3 protein, CDR3 DNA. A D gene is named only where the DNA matches it firmly. Part of the rows lack a size; the others show once, few, many or a class for expanded clones.

TRBV2	.	.	TRBJ2-3	CASRQTGGVADTQYF	TGTGCCAGCAGACAAACAGGGGGGGTAGCAGATACGCAGTATTTT
TRBV7-2	.	TRBD1	TRBJ2-7	CASSPRTGRVPAYEQYF	TGTGCCAGCAGCCCCCGGACAGGGCGAGTTCCGGCCTACGAGCAGTACTTC
TRBV7-2	once	TRBD1	TRBJ2-3	CASSLGQGAIPYTQYF	TGTGCCAGCAGCCTAGGACAGGGGGCTATACCGTATACGCAGTATTTT
TRBV7-6	.	.	TRBJ2-1	CASSRSGDFAGNEQFF	TGTGCCAGCAGCCGTAGCGGAGACTTCGCGGGGAATGAGCAGTTCTTC
TRBV28	.	.	TRBJ1-4	CASTPDSLNEKLFF	TGTGCCAGCACCCCGGACAGTTTAAATGAAAAACTGTTTTTT
TRBV5-8	.	TRBD1	TRBJ2-7	CASSPRGTGKNEQYF	TGTGCCAGCAGCCCCCGGGGGACAGGGAAGAACGAGCAGTACTTC
TRBV7-9	.	TRBD1	TRBJ2-1	CASSPRDRGIYEQFF	TGTGCCAGCAGCCCCCGGGACAGGGGAATCTATGAGCAGTTCTTC
TRBV6-5	many	TRBD1	TRBJ2-7	CASSRDRFGYEQYF	TGTGCCAGCAGCCGGGACAGGTTTGGCTACGAGCAGTACTTC
TRBV19	.	TRBD1	TRBJ2-1	CASRRRQGAWDESYNEQFF	TGTGCCAGTAGAAGGCGACAGGGGGCCTGGGATGAGTCCTACAATGAGCAGTTCTTC
TRBV7-8	.	TRBD1	TRBJ1-1	CASSSWGQGVTEAFF	TGTGCCAGCAGCTCCTGGGGACAGGGAGTCACTGAAGCTTTCTTT
TRBV4-3	.	.	TRBJ1-1	CASSWTDMNTEAFF	TGCGCCAGCAGCTGGACAGACATGAACACTGAAGCTTTCTTT
TRBV15	.	TRBD1	TRBJ2-7	CATSRDLPGQGYEQYF	TGTGCCACCAGCAGAGATTTACCGGGACAGGGCTACGAGCAGTACTTC
TRBV29-1	few	.	TRBJ1-1	CSVPREGNTEAFF	TGCAGCGTGCCCAGGGAAGGTAACACTGAAGCTTTCTTT
TRBV7-9	.	.	TRBJ2-3	CASSSGGVGQYF	TGTGCCAGCAGCTCCGGCGGAGTCGGGCAGTATTTT
TRBV7-9	.	TRBD2	TRBJ2-7	CASSLSSGSLPYEQYF	TGTGCCAGCAGCTTATCCAGCGGGAGTCTTCCCTACGAGCAGTACTTC
TRBV29-1	.	TRBD1	TRBJ1-2	CSGGIGGSGYTF	TGCAGCGGGGGAATAGGGGGCTCGGGCTACACCTTC
TRBV5-1	.	.	TRBJ2-7	CASSLVSGSYEQYF	TGCGCCAGCAGCTTGGTGAGCGGTTCCTACGAGCAGTACTTC
TRBV27	.	.	TRBJ2-7	CASSTGEQYF	TGTGCCAGCAGCACGGGTGAGCAGTACTTC
TRBV5-6	.	TRBD1	TRBJ1-1	CASRGDRGVRTEAFF	TGTGCCAGCAGGGGGGACAGGGGAGTGAGGACTGAAGCTTTCTTT
TRBV7-9	.	.	TRBJ1-1	CASSLVILNTEAFF	TGTGCCAGCAGCTTAGTAATATTGAACACTGAAGCTTTCTTT
TRBV6-4	few	.	TRBJ1-1	CASRAPNTEAFF	TGTGCCAGCAGGGCACCGAACACTGAAGCTTTCTTT
TRBV7-9	.	TRBD1	TRBJ2-1	CASILDRLDNEQFF	TGTGCCAGCATCCTGGACAGGCTAGACAATGAGCAGTTCTTC
TRBV27	.	TRBD1	TRBJ2-7	CASSPGQPYSYEQYF	TGTGCCAGCAGTCCGGGACAGCCGTATTCCTACGAGCAGTACTTC
TRBV7-2	once	TRBD1	TRBJ2-5	CASSRNRGLGETQYF	TGTGCCAGCAGCCGGAACAGGGGGCTAGGGGAGACCCAGTACTTC
TRBV28	once	TRBD1	TRBJ2-7	CASRSGGQGSPYEQYF	TGTGCCAGCAGGTCCGGGGGACAGGGGTCCCCCTACGAGCAGTACTTC
TRBV19	.	.	TRBJ2-5	CASSEDRETQYF	TGTGCCAGTAGTGAGGACAGAGAGACCCAGTACTTC
TRBV6-1	.	.	TRBJ1-2	CASSGARGSYGYTF	TGTGCCAGCAGTGGGGCCAGGGGTTCCTATGGCTACACCTTC
TRBV5-4	.	TRBD1	TRBJ2-7	CASSLVQGAYEQYF	TGTGCCAGCAGCTTGGTGCAGGGGGCGTACGAGCAGTACTTC
TRBV12-5	.	.	TRBJ2-1	CASGRPGQYEQFF	TGTGCTAGTGGCCGGCCTGGACAGTATGAGCAGTTCTTC
TRBV7-2	once	TRBD2	TRBJ2-7	CASSLGGSPYEQYF	TGTGCCAGCAGCTTAGGCGGGAGTCCCTACGAGCAGTACTTC
TRBV2	few	TRBD1	TRBJ2-3	CASRTGRRTDTQYF	TGTGCCAGCCGGACAGGGAGGCGCACAGATACGCAGTATTTT
TRBV7-8	.	TRBD2	TRBJ2-5	CASSFLAGGPETQYF	TGTGCCAGCAGCTTCCTAGCGGGGGGGCCCGAGACCCAGTACTTC
TRBV9	.	.	TRBJ1-1	CASSKEGARFAEAFF	TGTGCCAGCAGCAAAGAAGGGGCGCGGTTCGCTGAAGCTTTCTTT
TRBV2	.	TRBD1	TRBJ2-1	CASTGQGTMGQFF	TGTGCCAGCACAGGACAGGGGACAATGGGGCAGTTCTTC
TRBV28	few	.	TRBJ1-2	CASSPHPRDREYYGYTF	TGTGCCAGCAGTCCCCACCCCAGGGATCGGGAGTACTATGGCTACACCTTC
TRBV2	.	.	TRBJ1-5	CASSSFGRSGQPQHF	TGTGCCAGCAGTTCCTTTGGGAGGTCGGGTCAGCCCCAGCATTTT
TRBV7-9	.	TRBD1	TRBJ2-7	CASSSPGQGANEQYF	TGTGCCAGCAGCTCCCCGGGACAGGGGGCGAACGAGCAGTACTTC
TRBV30	.	.	TRBJ2-3	CAWSDGTPSTDTQYF	TGTGCCTGGAGTGACGGGACACCAAGCACAGATACGCAGTATTTT
TRBV28	.	.	TRBJ1-5	CASSLGGNSNQPQHF	TGTGCCAGCAGCCTGGGGGGAAATAGCAATCAGCCCCAGCATTTT
TRBV27	.	.	TRBJ2-2	CASSLWSSTGELFF	TGTGCCAGCAGTTTATGGAGTTCCACCGGGGAGCTGTTTTTT
TRBV29-1	.	.	TRBJ2-3	CSVRGLDYTDTQYF	TGCAGCGTTCGTGGTCTAGACTACACAGATACGCAGTATTTT
TRBV4-1	.	TRBD1	TRBJ1-1	CASSHDRGRNTEAFF	TGCGCCAGCAGCCACGACAGGGGGCGGAACACTGAAGCTTTCTTT
TRBV15	.	.	TRBJ2-3	CATSRDLQGQGDTQYF	TGTGCCACCAGCAGAGATCTTCAGGGCCAGGGAGATACGCAGTATTTT
TRBV6-6	once	.	TRBJ1-1	CASSYSHQVNTEAFF	TGTGCCAGCAGTTACTCGCACCAGGTGAACACTGAAGCTTTCTTT
TRBV9	.	.	TRBJ1-4	CASSPTGFREKLFF	TGTGCCAGCAGCCCTACAGGGTTTCGGGAAAAACTGTTTTTT
TRBV27	.	.	TRBJ2-7	CASRPPGLPGQYF	TGTGCCAGCAGGCCCCCTGGCCTGCCGGGGCAGTACTTC
TRBV5-4	.	.	TRBJ1-4	CASSLEGVSNEKLFF	TGTGCCAGCAGCTTGGAGGGGGTGTCTAATGAAAAACTGTTTTTT
TRBV5-8	.	TRBD2	TRBJ2-3	CASSLSGSRRDTQYF	TGTGCCAGCAGCCTTAGCGGGAGCAGGAGAGATACGCAGTATTTT
TRBV30	once	.	TRBJ2-7	CAWRRGGNSYEQYF	TGTGCCTGGCGGAGAGGCGGCAACTCCTACGAGCAGTACTTC